The clone carrying this T cell receptor beta chain was detected a few times. The record originates from a study of siplizumab effects on memory and regulatory T cells. V was cut by 5 bases and J by 0 bases, with 8 bases left in between. The CDR3 extends over 15 amino acids. Germline V gene lookup returns CDR1 SGHTA and CDR2 FQGTGA. Sequencing was performed with immunoSEQ multiplex PCR; in TCRdb, only in-frame clones are kept and a portion is missing. The table includes some 87,000 clones, around 89% detected once. The gene calls are TRBV7-3 and TRBJ2-6, with unresolved D. Sequenced sample: CD4+ T cells sorted from blood. This clonotype was sampled from a human donor in good health. CDR3 in DNA: TGTGCCAGCAGCCCCCCGGGCTCTGGGGCCAACGTCCTGACTTTC. The encoded protein is CASSPPGSGANVLTF.